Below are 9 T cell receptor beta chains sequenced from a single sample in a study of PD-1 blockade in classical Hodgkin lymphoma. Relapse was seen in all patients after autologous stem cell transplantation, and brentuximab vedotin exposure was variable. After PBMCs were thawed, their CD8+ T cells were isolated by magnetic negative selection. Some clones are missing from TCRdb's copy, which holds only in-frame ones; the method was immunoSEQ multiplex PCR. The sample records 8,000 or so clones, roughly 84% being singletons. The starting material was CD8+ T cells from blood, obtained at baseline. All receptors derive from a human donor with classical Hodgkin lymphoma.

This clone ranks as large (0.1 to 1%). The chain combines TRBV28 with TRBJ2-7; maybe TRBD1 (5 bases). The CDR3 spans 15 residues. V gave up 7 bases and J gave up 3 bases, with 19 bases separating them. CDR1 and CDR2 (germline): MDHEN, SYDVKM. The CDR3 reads CASKRGPGPFYEQYF. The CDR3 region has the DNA TGTGCCAGCAAAAGGGGCCCCGGACCTTTCTACGAGCAGTACTTC.

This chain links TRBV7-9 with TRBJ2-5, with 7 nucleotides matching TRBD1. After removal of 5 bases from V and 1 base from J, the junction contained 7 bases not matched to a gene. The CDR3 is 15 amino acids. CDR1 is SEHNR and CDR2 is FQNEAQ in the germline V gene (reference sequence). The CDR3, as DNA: TGTGCCAGCAGCACTGCACAGGGGACCCAAGAGACCCAGTACTTC. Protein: CASSTAQGTQETQYF.

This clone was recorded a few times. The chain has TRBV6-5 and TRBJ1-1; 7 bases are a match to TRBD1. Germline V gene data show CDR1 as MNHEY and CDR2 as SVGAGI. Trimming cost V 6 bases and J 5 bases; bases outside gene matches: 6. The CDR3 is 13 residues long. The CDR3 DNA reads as TGTGCCAGCAGACGGGACAGTTGGACTGAAGCTTTCTTT. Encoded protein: CASRRDSWTEAFF.

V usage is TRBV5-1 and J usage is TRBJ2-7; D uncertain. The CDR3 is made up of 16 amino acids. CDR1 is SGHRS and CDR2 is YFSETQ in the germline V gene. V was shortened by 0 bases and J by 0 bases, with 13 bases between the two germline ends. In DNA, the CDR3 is TGCGCCAGCAGCTTGGGGCAGCGCCTGAGCTCCTACGAGCAGTACTTC. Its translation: CASSLGQRLSSYEQYF.

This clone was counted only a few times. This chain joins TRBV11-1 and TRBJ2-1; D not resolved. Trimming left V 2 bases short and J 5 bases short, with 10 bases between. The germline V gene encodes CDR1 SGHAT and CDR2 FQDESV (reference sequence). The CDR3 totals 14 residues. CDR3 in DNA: TGTGCCAGCAGCTTACCAGTCCGGGACAATGAGCAGTTCTTC. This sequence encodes CASSLPVRDNEQFF.

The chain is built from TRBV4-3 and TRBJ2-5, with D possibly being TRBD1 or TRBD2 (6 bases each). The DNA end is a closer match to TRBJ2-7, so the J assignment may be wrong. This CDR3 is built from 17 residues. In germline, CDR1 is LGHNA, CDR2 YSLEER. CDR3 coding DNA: TGCGCCAGCAGCCAAGAGGGGGCGGGGCGAGGCTCCTACGAGCAGTACTTC. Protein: CASSQEGAGRGSYEQYF.

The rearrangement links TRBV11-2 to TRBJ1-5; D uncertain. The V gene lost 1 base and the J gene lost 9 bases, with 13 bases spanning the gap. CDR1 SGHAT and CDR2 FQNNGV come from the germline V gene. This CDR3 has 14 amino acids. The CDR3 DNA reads TGTGCCAGCAGCTTAGTGGGTGGGAGTGGGCCCCAGCATTTT. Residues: CASSLVGGSGPQHF.

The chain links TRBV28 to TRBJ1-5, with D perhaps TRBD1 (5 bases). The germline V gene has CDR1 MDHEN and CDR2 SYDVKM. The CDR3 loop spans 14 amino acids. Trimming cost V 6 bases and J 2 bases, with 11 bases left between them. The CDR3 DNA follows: TGTGCCAGCAGATACCTAGGGGGCAATCAGCCCCAGCATTTT. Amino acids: CASRYLGGNQPQHF.

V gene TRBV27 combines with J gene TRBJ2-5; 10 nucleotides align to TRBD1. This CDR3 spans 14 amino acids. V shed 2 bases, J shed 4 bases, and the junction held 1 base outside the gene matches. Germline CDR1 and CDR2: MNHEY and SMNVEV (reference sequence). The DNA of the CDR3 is TGTGCCAGCAGTTTAGGACAGGGGGTAGAGACCCAGTACTTC. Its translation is CASSLGQGVETQYF.